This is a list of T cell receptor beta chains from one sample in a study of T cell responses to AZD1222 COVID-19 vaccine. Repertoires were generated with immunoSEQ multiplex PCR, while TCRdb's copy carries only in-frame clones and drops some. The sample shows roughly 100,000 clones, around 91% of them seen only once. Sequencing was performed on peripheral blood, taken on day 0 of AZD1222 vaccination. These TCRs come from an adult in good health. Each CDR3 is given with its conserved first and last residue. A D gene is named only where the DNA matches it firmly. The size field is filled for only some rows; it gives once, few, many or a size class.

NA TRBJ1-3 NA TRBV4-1 TGCGCCAGCAGCCAAGGGCCAGTGGGGCTTTCTGGAAACACCATATATTTT CASSQGPVGLSGNTIYF
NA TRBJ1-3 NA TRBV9 TGTGCCAGCAGCCAACTAACAAGGGCAGATTTGGTCCAGCTGGGAAACACCATATATTTT CASSQLTRADLVQLGNTIYF
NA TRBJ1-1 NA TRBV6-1 TGTGCCAGCAGCGAAGACCCGAACACTGAAGCTTTCTTT CASSEDPNTEAFF
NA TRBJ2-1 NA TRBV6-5 TGTGCCAGCAGTTACGGTAGTGGGGGGGCTTTTGAGCAGTTCTTC CASSYGSGGAFEQFF
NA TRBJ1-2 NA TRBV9 TGTGCCAGCAGGGCGGACTATGGCTACACCTTC CASRADYGYTF
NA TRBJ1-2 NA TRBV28 TGTGCCAGCAGTTTAGGGTCCGGGGGTGGCTACACCTTC CASSLGSGGGYTF
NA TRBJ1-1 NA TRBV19 TGTGCCAGTAGTACATGGGGTTATAGCACTGAAGCTTTCTTT CASSTWGYSTEAFF
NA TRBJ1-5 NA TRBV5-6 TGTGCCAGCAGCTTGGGCGGAACCCTCAATCAGCCCCAGCATTTT CASSLGGTLNQPQHF
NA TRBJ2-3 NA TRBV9 TGTGCCAGCAGCGTAGGGGGGACCCGCACAGATACGCAGTATTTT CASSVGGTRTDTQYF
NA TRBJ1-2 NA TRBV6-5 TGTGCCAGCACCGCCGGACCCAATTATAACTATGGCTACACCTTC CASTAGPNYNYGYTF
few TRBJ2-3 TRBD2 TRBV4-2 TGTGCCAGCAGCCAAATGGAAGTGGGGGGGAGGGATACGCAGTATTTT CASSQMEVGGRDTQYF
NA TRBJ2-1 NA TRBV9 TGTGCCAGCAGCCCTTTTACCGACAATGAGCAGTTCTTC CASSPFTDNEQFF
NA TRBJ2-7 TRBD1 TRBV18 TGTGCCAGCTCAAATCAGGGGGCGAGCTACGAGCAGTACTTC CASSNQGASYEQYF
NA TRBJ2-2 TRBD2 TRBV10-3 TGTGCCATCAGTGGCAATGGCGGGGGGGCTGGGGAGCTGTTTTTT CAISGNGGGAGELFF